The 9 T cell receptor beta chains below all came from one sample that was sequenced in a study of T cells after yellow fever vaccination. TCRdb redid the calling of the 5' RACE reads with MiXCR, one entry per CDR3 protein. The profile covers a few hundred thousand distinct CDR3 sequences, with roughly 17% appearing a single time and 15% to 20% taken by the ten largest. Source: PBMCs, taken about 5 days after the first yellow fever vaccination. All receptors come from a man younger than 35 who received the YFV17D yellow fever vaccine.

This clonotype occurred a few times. The CDR3 is CASSREWGTEAFF. The DNA of the CDR3 is TGCGCCAGCAGCCGCGAATGGGGTACTGAAGCTTTCTTT. V usage is TRBV5-1 and J usage is TRBJ1-1; D gene ambiguous. CDR3 length: 13 residues. The germline V gene has CDR1 SGHRS and CDR2 YFSETQ. Trimming cost V 4 bases and J 5 bases, with 12 bases left between them. Full variable domain (outside the CDR3, taken from reference TRBV5-1 and TRBJ1-1): KAGVTQTPRYLIKTRGQQVTLSCSPISGHRSVSWYQQTPGQGLQFLFEYFSETQRNKGNFPGRFSGRQFSNSRSEMNVSTLELGDSALYLCASSREWGTEAFFGQGTRLTVV.

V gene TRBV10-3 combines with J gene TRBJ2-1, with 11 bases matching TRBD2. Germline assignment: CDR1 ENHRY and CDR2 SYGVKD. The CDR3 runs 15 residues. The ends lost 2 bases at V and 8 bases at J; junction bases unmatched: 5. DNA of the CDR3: TGTGCCATCAGTGAGGGGACTAGCGGATTTGATGAGCAGTTCTTC. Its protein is CAISEGTSGFDEQFF.

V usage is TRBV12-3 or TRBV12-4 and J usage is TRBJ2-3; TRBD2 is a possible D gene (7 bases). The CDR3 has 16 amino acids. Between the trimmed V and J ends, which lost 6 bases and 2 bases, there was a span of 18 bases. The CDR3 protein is CASRPSAGANTDTQYF. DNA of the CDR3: TGTGCCAGCAGGCCCTCCGCGGGGGCCAACACAGATACGCAGTATTTT.

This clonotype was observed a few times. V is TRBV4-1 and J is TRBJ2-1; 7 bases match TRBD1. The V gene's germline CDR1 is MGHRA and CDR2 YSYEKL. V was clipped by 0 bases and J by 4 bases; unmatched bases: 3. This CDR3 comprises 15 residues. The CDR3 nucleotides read TGCGCCAGCAGCCAAGATACAGGGGCGTACAATGAGCAGTTCTTC. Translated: CASSQDTGAYNEQFF.

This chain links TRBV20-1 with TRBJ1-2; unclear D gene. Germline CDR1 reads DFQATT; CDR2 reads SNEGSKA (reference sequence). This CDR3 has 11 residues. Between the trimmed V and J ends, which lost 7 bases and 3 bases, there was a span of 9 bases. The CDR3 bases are TGCAGTGGGACGGATGACTATGGCTACACCTTC. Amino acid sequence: CSGTDDYGYTF.

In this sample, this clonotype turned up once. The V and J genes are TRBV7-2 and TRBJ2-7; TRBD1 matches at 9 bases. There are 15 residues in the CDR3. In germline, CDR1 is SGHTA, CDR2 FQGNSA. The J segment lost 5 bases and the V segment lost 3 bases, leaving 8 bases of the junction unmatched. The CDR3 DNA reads TGTGCCAGCAGCTTTCGGGACAGGGAGAGCAACGAGCAGTACTTC. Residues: CASSFRDRESNEQYF.

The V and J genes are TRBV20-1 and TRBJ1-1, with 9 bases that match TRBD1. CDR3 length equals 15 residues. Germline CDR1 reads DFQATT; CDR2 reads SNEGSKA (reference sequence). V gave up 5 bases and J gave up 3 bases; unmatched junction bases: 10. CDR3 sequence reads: CSAFAFDRGDTEAFF. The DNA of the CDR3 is TGCAGTGCTTTTGCCTTCGACAGGGGGGACACTGAAGCTTTCTTT.

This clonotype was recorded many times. In DNA form, the CDR3 reads TGTGCCAGCAGCCTCTCGGCGAGCATGAGGACTGAAGCTTTCTTT. Its protein is CASSLSASMRTEAFF. The chain couples TRBV7-2 to TRBJ1-1; D gene ambiguous. The V end lost 5 bases, the J end lost 5 bases, and 18 bases lay between the germline ends. The CDR3 spans 15 residues. Germline V gene data show CDR1 as SGHTA and CDR2 as FQGNSA.

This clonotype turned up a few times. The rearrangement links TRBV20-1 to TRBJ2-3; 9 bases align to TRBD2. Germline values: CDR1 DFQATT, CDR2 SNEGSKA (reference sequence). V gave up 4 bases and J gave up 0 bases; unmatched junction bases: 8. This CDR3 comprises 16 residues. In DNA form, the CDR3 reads TGCAGTGCTACCCCGGGACTAGCTTCTAGCACAGATACGCAGTATTTT. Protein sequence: CSATPGLASSTDTQYF.